The 16 T cell receptor beta chains given below trace back to one sample, sequenced in a study of blood T cell repertoires in COVID-19. Using immunoSEQ multiplex PCR, the repertoire was profiled, and TCRdb retains in-frame clones only, with some absent. This table has around 220,000 clones, roughly 80% appearing once. Sequencing was performed on peripheral blood. Every receptor here comes from an elderly woman with acute or convalescent COVID-19.

The chain employs TRBV28 and TRBJ1-3; 8 nucleotides line up with TRBD1. In germline, CDR1 is MDHEN, CDR2 SYDVKM. Unmatched junction bases numbered 5, after V lost 1 base and J lost 0 bases. The CDR3 length is 17 residues. CDR3 amino acids: CASSLSVDRASGNTIYF. In DNA, the CDR3 is TGTGCCAGCAGTTTATCCGTGGACAGGGCCTCTGGAAACACCATATATTTT.

V usage is TRBV19 and J usage is TRBJ2-1, with 9 bases fitting TRBD2. V shed 4 bases and J 6 bases; nucleotides not matched to a gene: 10. The CDR3 has 16 residues. CDR1 and CDR2 (germline): LNHDA, SQIVND (reference sequence). CDR3 in DNA: TGTGCCAGTAGTAAGGTCGCGGGAGGGCGTTTCAATGAGCAGTTCTTC. Protein: CASSKVAGGRFNEQFF.

This clone was picked up one time. This chain uses TRBV14 with TRBJ1-4, with 7 bases lining up with TRBD1. This CDR3 contains 14 residues. V gave up 5 bases and J gave up 4 bases; unmatched junction bases: 4. Per germline, CDR1 SGHDN and CDR2 FVKESK. DNA for the CDR3: TGTGCCAGCAGCTTCAGGGGGGATAATGAAAAACTGTTTTTT. Its protein is CASSFRGDNEKLFF.

A single count supports this clone. J is TRBJ2-2 and V is TRBV5-1; D not resolved. This CDR3 has 15 residues. V lost 1 base and J lost 0, with 7 bases in between. Germline V gene data show CDR1 as SGHRS and CDR2 as YFSETQ. The CDR3 nucleotides read TGCGCCAGCAGCTTGTACGGGTCGAACACCGGGGAGCTGTTTTTT. Translated, it gives CASSLYGSNTGELFF.

The chain employs TRBV5-1 and TRBJ2-2; no reliable D call. Germline V lookup: CDR1 SGHRS, CDR2 YFSETQ. CDR3 size: 14 residues. V lost 1 base, J lost 7 bases, and 11 bases lay in between. The CDR3 nucleotides are TGCGCCAGCAGCTTGCCGGAGTTGGTCGGGGAGCTGTTTTTT. Protein product: CASSLPELVGELFF.

The gene calls are TRBV13 and TRBJ2-3; D uncertain. Germline CDR1 reads PRHDT; CDR2 reads FYEKMQ (reference sequence). This CDR3 is built from 15 residues. V lost 3 bases and J 2 bases, leaving 12 bases between the germline ends. CDR3 DNA: TGTGCCAGCAGCTTCCGAGGAGTGGACACAGATACGCAGTATTTT. Its protein is CASSFRGVDTDTQYF.

CDR3 nucleotides: TGTGCCAGCAGCTTCAGAGACAGGGGATCCAATGAGCAGTTCTTC. This gives the protein CASSFRDRGSNEQFF. This chain connects TRBV5-4 to TRBJ2-1, with TRBD1 matching over 8 bases. V gave up 2 bases and J gave up 6 bases; unmatched junction bases: 7. This CDR3 region has 15 residues. Germline V gives CDR1 SGHNT, CDR2 YYREEE (reference sequence).

The chain recombines TRBV9 with TRBJ2-7; 7 bases are shared with TRBD1. Germline-derived CDR1 and CDR2 are SGDLS and YYNGEE. The CDR3 totals 15 residues. Trimming took 4 bases from V and 1 from J; bases not matched to a gene: 8. In DNA, the CDR3 is TGTGCCAGCAGCTCCGGGACAGCAGTATCCTACGAGCAGTACTTC. Encoded protein: CASSSGTAVSYEQYF.

The chain couples TRBV28 to TRBJ1-1, with D unresolved. Trimming shortened V by 1 base and J by 0 bases, and 6 bases separated the two germline ends. The CDR3 totals 14 residues. Germline CDR1 is MDHEN and CDR2 is SYDVKM. In nucleotides, the CDR3 is TGTGCCAGCAGTTTATTGAGGGTGAACACTGAAGCTTTCTTT. Its protein product is CASSLLRVNTEAFF.

This chain uses TRBV3-1 (or the pseudogene TRBV3-2) with TRBJ1-3; the D gene is possibly TRBD1 (5 bases). With 1 base removed from V and 4 bases from J, the gap between germline ends came to 8 bases. Germline CDR1 is LGHDT and CDR2 is YNNKEL (reference sequence). The CDR3 contains 14 residues. For the CDR3, the DNA is TGTGCCAGCAGCCAAGGGACATCAGGAAACACCATATATTTT. Translating gives CASSQGTSGNTIYF.

The chain combines TRBV29-1 with TRBJ2-7, with 10 bases aligning to TRBD1. CDR3 length equals 15 residues. V trimming: 3 bases; J trimming: 4 bases; junction bases outside the gene matches: 9. Germline-derived CDR1 and CDR2 are SQVTM and ANQGSEA. This CDR3 is CSVDLPGQGSYEQYF. The CDR3 region has the DNA TGCAGCGTTGACCTCCCGGGACAGGGGAGTTACGAGCAGTACTTC.

This chain uses TRBV6-1 with TRBJ1-2; possible D gene TRBD1, 5 bases. This CDR3 has 14 amino acids. V was trimmed by 1 base and J by 3 bases, leaving 9 bases between them. Germline assignment: CDR1 MNHNS and CDR2 SASEGT. CDR3 sequence reads: CASSEGGPDYGYTF. In DNA form, the CDR3 reads TGTGCCAGCAGTGAAGGGGGCCCGGACTATGGCTACACCTTC.

This chain joins TRBV9 and TRBJ2-7; D ambiguous. Looked up from germline, CDR1 is SGDLS and CDR2 is YYNGEE. V lost 7 bases and J lost 5, with 16 bases in between. The CDR3 is made up of 13 amino acids. The CDR3 DNA follows: TGTGCCAGCTCCCCGGGTCTTGGTAACGAGCAGTACTTC. Its translation: CASSPGLGNEQYF.

This clone appeared a few times. The rearrangement joins TRBV30 to TRBJ2-1; D is possibly TRBD2 (6 bases). The CDR3 length is 13 residues. The V end lost 5 bases, the J end lost 0 bases, and 8 bases lay between the germline ends. CDR1 and CDR2 from the germline V gene are GTSNPN and SVGIG (reference sequence). The CDR3 loop is CAWAGSSYNEQFF. The CDR3 DNA follows: TGTGCCTGGGCCGGGAGCTCCTACAATGAGCAGTTCTTC.

This clone was seen only once. The chain has TRBV10-1 and TRBJ1-1, with D possibly TRBD1 on 5 matching bases. Germline lookup yields CDR1 WNHNN and CDR2 SYGVQD (reference sequence). Deletions cut 0 bases from V and 6 bases from J, with 11 bases between. The CDR3 covers 14 residues. CDR3 residues: CASSESGGYSEAFF. DNA for the CDR3: TGCGCCAGCAGTGAGTCGGGGGGTTACTCTGAAGCTTTCTTT.

The genes are TRBV24-1 and TRBJ2-1; 8 bases are a match to TRBD2. CDR3 length: 20 residues. Germline V gene lookup returns CDR1 KGHDR and CDR2 SFDVKD. V was pared by 5 bases and J by 0 bases, with 17 bases of the junction left unmatched. The CDR3 bases are TGTGCCACCAGTGCGATCCAGAGCGGGGGCCCAAATTTCTCCTACAATGAGCAGTTCTTC. Translating it yields CATSAIQSGGPNFSYNEQFF.